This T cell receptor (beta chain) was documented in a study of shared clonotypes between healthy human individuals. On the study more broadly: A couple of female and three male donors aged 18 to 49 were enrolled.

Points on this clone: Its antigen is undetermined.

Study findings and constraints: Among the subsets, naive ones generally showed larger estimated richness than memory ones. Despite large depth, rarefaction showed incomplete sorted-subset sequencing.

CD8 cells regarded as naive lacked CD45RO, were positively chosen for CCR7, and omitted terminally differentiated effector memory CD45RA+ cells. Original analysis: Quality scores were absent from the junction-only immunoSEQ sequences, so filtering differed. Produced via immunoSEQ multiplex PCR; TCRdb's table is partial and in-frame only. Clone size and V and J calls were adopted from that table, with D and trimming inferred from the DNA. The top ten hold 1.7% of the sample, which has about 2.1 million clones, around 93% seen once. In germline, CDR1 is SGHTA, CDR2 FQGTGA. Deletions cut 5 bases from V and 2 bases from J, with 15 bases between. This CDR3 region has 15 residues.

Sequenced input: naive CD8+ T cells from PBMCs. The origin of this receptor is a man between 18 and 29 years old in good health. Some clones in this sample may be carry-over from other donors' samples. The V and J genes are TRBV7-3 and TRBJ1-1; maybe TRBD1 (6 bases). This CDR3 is CASSTSGGSNTEAFF. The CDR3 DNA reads TGTGCCAGCAGCACCTCCGGGGGCTCCAACACTGAAGCTTTCTTT.